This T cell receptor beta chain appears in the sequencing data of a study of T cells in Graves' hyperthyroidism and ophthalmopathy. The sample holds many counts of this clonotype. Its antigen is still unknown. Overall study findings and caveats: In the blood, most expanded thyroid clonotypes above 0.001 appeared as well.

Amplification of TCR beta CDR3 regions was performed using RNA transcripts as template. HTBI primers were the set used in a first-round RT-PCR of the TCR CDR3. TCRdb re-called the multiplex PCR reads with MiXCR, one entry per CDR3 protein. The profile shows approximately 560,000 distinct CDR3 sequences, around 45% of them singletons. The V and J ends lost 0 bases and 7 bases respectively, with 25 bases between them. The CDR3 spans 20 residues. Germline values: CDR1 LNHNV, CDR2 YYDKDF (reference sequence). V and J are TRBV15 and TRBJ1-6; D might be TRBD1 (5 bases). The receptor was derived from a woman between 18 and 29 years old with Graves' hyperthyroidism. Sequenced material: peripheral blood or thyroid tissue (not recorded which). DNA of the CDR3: TGTGCCACCAGCAGAGACACCCACCGTGGGAGGGGCAAGCGCAATTCACCCCTCCACTTT. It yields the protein CATSRDTHRGRGKRNSPLHF.